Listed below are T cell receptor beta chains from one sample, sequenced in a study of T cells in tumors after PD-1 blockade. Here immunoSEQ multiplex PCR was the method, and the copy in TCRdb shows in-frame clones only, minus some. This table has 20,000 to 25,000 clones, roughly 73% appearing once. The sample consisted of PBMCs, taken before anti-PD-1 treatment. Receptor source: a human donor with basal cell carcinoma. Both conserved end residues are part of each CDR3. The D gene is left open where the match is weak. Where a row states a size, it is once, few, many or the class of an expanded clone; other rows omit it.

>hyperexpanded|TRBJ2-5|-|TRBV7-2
TGTGCCAGCAGCTTAGTGGTGGCGGACCCGTACCAAGAGACCCAGTACTTC
CASSLVVADPYQETQYF
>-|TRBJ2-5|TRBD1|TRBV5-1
TGCGCCTGTCAACCCACAGGGGGCGGCGAGACCCAGTACTTC
CACQPTGGGETQYF
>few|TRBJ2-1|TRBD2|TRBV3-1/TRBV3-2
TGTGCCAGCAGCCAAGACCCGTTATTGGGCGGGAGGGACAATGAGCAGTTCTTC
CASSQDPLLGGRDNEQFF
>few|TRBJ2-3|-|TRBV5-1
TGCGCCAGCAGCATCTTCAGGGCAGATACGCAGTATTTT
CASSIFRADTQYF
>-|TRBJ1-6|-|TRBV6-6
TGTGCCTCCTCAGGGCCGGGGGGCCCAAATTCACCCCTCCACTTT
CASSGPGGPNSPLHF
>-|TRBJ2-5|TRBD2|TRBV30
TGTGCCTGGAGCGGGACTAGCGGGAGCCTGGAGACCCAGTACTTC
CAWSGTSGSLETQYF
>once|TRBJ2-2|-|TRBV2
TGTGCCAGCGAATGGAACAGAGGCACCGGGGAGCTGTTTTTT
CASEWNRGTGELFF
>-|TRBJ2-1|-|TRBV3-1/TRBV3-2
TGTGCCAGCAGCCAAGATCGGCTTTATGGGGAGCAGCACAATGAGCAGTTCTTC
CASSQDRLYGEQHNEQFF
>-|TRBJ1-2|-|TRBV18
TGTGCCAGCTCACCACCGAGGGGGGCCAACTATGGCTACACCTTC
CASSPPRGANYGYTF
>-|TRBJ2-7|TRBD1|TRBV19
TGTGCCAGTAGTGACACAGGGGACTCCTACGAGCAGTACTTC
CASSDTGDSYEQYF
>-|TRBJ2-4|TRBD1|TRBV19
TGTGCCAGTAGTATTTCCCAGGGGGTCAAAAACATTCAGTACTTC
CASSISQGVKNIQYF
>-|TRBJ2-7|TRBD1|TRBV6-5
TGTGCCAGCAGTATACAGGGGATCGAGCAGTACTTC
CASSIQGIEQYF
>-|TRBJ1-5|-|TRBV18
TGTGCCAGCACCACAGTGAATAGCAATCAGCCCCAGCATTTT
CASTTVNSNQPQHF
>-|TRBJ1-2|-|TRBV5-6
TGTGCCAGCAGCTTGGGGGCAGGGTCGCGCGGCTACACCTTC
CASSLGAGSRGYTF
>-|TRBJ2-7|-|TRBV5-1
TGCGCCAGCAGCTTTGTAGGAAGCTCCTACGAGCAGTACTTC
CASSFVGSSYEQYF
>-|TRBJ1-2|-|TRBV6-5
TGTGCCAGCAGTTACTCCCAGACAGTACTTAACTATGGCTACACCTTC
CASSYSQTVLNYGYTF
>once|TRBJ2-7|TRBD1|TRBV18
TGTGCCAGCTCACCAACAGGGGTCGGGTACGAGCAGTACTTC
CASSPTGVGYEQYF
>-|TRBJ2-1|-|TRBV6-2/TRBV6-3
TGTGCCAGCAGTTACTCGGTCGGGGGGCCGGATGAGCAGTTCTTC
CASSYSVGGPDEQFF
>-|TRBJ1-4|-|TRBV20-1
TGCAGTGCTAGTTTAGACAGGTTAGAAGGAAAACTGTTTTTT
CSASLDRLEGKLFF
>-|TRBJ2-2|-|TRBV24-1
TGTGCCACCAGTACGGGGGCAGACACCGGGGAGCTGTTTTTT
CATSTGADTGELFF
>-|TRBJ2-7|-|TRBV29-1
TGCAGCGCTCACGAGGCGGGGAGGTACGAGCAGTACTTC
CSAHEAGRYEQYF
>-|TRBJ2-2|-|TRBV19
TGTGCCAGTAGTAGGGGACAGAACACCGGGGAGCTGTTTTTT
CASSRGQNTGELFF
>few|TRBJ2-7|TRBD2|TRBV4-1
TGCGCCAGCAGCCAACTTAGCGGGAGGATCTACGAGCAGTACTTC
CASSQLSGRIYEQYF
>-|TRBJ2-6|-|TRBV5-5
TGTGCCAGCAGTACCACTACAGGCTCTGGGGCCAACGTCCTGACTTTC
CASSTTTGSGANVLTF
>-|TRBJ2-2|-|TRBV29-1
TGCAGCGTTGCACAAGGCGACGGGGAGCTGTTTTTT
CSVAQGDGELFF
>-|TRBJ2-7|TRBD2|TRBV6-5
TGTGCCAGCAGTTACGGGGGACTAGCGGGAAAGGAGTACTTC
CASSYGGLAGKEYF
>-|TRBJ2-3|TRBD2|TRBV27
TGTGCCAGCAGAAAAGGGACTAGCGGGGGAGGAGATACGCAGTATTTT
CASRKGTSGGGDTQYF
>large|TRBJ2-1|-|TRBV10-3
TGTGCCATCAGTGAAGGGAATGAGCAGTTCTTC
CAISEGNEQFF
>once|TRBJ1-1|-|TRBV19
TGTGCCAGTAGTCCCGGGACGCCTATGAACACTGAAGCTTTCTTT
CASSPGTPMNTEAFF
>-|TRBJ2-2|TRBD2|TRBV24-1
TGTGCCACCAGTTCGGGAGGGTTTAGGACCGGGGAGCTGTTTTTT
CATSSGGFRTGELFF
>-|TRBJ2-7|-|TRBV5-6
TGTGCCAGCAGCTTTGGTGGGAGTCGCTACGAGCAGTACTTC
CASSFGGSRYEQYF
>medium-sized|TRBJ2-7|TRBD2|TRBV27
TGTGCCAGCAGTTTCACTAGCGGGCAGGTTGGCGAGCAGTACTTC
CASSFTSGQVGEQYF
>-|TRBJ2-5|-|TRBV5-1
TGCGCCAGCAGCTTACTACAGGGTATTGAGACCCAGTACTTC
CASSLLQGIETQYF
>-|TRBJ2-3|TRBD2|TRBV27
TGTGCCAGCAGTTTAGAAAGCGGGAGCGCAGATACGCAGTATTTT
CASSLESGSADTQYF
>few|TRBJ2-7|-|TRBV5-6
TGTGCCAGCGGGCGACACGGCGGTTACGAGCAGTACTTC
CASGRHGGYEQYF
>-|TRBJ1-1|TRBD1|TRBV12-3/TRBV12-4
TGTGCCAGCCGGAGAGAGGGGGCCACTGAAGCTTTCTTT
CASRREGATEAFF
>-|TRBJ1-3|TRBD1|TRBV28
TGTGCCAGCAGTGAACCGGGACAGGGAGGAAACACCATATATTTT
CASSEPGQGGNTIYF